This TCR beta chain was sequenced during a study of T cell repertoires in cytomegalovirus infection. Study-wide background: Public signatures in TCR beta pointed to CMV infection and matching HLA type.

TCRdb re-analysed the reads in MiXCR, keeping a single row per CDR3 protein. The repertoire holds approximately 390,000 distinct CDR3 sequences, about 34% seen once, with roughly 14% in the top ten. V lost 2 bases, J lost 3 bases, and 13 bases lay in between. The germline CDR1 and CDR2 sequences are MNHEY and SVGAGI. The CDR3 spans 15 residues. Points on this clonotype: The antigen is not known.

Overall study results and limits: Based on cumulative public TCR beta family frequency, carriers of CMV plus the relevant HLA were identified. Predominance within the ex vivo response was attributable to HLA-C-restricted CMV-specific TCR beta clonotypes.

This TCR came from a human donor in good health (CMV status not recorded). Some clones in this sample may be carry-over from other donors' samples. The chain is built from TRBV6-5 and TRBJ1-1; D gene uncertain. The sequencing used cultured PBMCs, collected from culture after CMV antigen stimulation. CDR3 loop: CASSYAGIIDTEAFF. The CDR3 DNA is TGTGCCAGCAGTTACGCCGGGATTATAGACACTGAAGCTTTCTTT.